This is a list of T cell receptor beta chains from one sample in a study of regulatory and conventional T cells in RAG deficiency. Profiled with immunoSEQ multiplex PCR; TCRdb holds only in-frame clones, not every one. The table includes more than 40,000 clones, 80% to 90% detected once. This sample also belongs to another study, concerning regulatory T cells.

The sequenced material came from CD4+ effector T cells sorted from blood. Receptors originate from a human donor in good health. CDR3s include the opening cysteine and the closing phenylalanine or tryptophan. D genes are given only for firm matches. Expanded clones get a size class; other rows say once, few or many, or leave the size out.

NA	NA	TRBV5-1	TRBJ2-1	CASSPGGGLEYVEQFF	TGCGCCAGCAGCCCGGGGGGCGGACTAGAATATGTTGAGCAGTTCTTC
NA	NA	TRBV7-6	TRBJ1-5	CASSLAGLNQPQHF	TGTGCCAGCAGCTTAGCCGGACTCAATCAGCCCCAGCATTTT
TRBD1	once	TRBV6-5	TRBJ2-7	CASRGQIYEQYF	TGTGCCAGCAGGGGACAGATCTACGAGCAGTACTTC
NA	NA	TRBV2	TRBJ2-2	CASSVGAGTGELFF	TGTGCCAGCAGTGTAGGGGCGGGCACCGGGGAGCTGTTTTTT
TRBD1	NA	TRBV6-1	TRBJ1-1	CASSRDRMNTEAFF	TGTGCCAGCAGTCGGGACAGGATGAACACTGAAGCTTTCTTT
TRBD2	NA	TRBV9	TRBJ2-2	CASSVMGGFSGELFF	TGTGCCAGCAGCGTAATGGGGGGGTTTAGCGGGGAGCTGTTTTTT
TRBD1	NA	TRBV9	TRBJ2-2	CASSGGQGRTGELFF	TGTGCCAGCAGCGGCGGACAGGGACGGACCGGGGAGCTGTTTTTT
TRBD1	few	TRBV7-9	TRBJ1-2	CASSRQGAQVHGYTF	TGTGCCAGCAGTCGGCAGGGGGCGCAGGTACATGGCTACACCTTC
TRBD1	NA	TRBV12-5	TRBJ2-7	CASGPGQGSSYEQYF	TGTGCTAGTGGTCCCGGACAGGGGTCGAGCTACGAGCAGTACTTC
NA	NA	TRBV28	TRBJ1-5	CASRGQAGNQPQHF	TGTGCCAGCAGGGGCCAAGCCGGCAATCAGCCCCAGCATTTT
TRBD1	NA	TRBV11-2	TRBJ1-2	CASSLGDRDSHGYTF	TGTGCCAGCAGCTTAGGGGACAGGGACTCCCATGGCTACACCTTC
NA	NA	TRBV5-4	TRBJ2-7	CASEVGPPSTYEQYF	TGTGCCAGCGAAGTGGGTCCCCCCTCCACCTACGAGCAGTACTTC
NA	few	TRBV6-1	TRBJ2-5	CASSEDFLTQETQYF	TGTGCCAGCAGTGAAGACTTCTTAACCCAAGAGACCCAGTACTTC
NA	NA	TRBV6-5	TRBJ2-7	CASSTGPQSYEQYF	TGTGCCAGCAGTACAGGCCCTCAATCCTACGAGCAGTACTTC
NA	NA	TRBV5-1	TRBJ2-5	CASSLVGGQETQYF	TGCGCCAGCAGCTTGGTAGGGGGTCAAGAGACCCAGTACTTC
NA	NA	TRBV6-1	TRBJ2-5	CATTRGSRTQYF	TGTGCCACCACGAGGGGCTCGAGGACCCAGTACTTC
TRBD2	NA	TRBV10-2	TRBJ2-7	CASSDLAGSYEQYF	TGCGCCAGCAGCGATCTAGCGGGCTCCTACGAGCAGTACTTC
NA	NA	TRBV2	TRBJ1-4	CASSAEKTKNEKLFF	TGTGCCAGCAGTGCTGAGAAAACCAAAAATGAAAAACTGTTTTTT
TRBD1	NA	TRBV30	TRBJ1-1	CAWAGQGSAFF	TGTGCCTGGGCAGGACAGGGGAGTGCTTTCTTT
NA	NA	TRBV5-8	TRBJ2-1	CASSLGLAVYSYNEQFF	TGTGCCAGCAGCTTGGGATTAGCGGTTTATTCCTACAATGAGCAGTTCTTC
TRBD1	few	TRBV6-5	TRBJ2-2	CASSRDRGSTGELFF	TGTGCCAGCAGTCGGGACAGGGGTAGCACCGGGGAGCTGTTTTTT
NA	NA	TRBV2	TRBJ2-7	CASAYRDFPYEQYF	TGTGCCAGCGCATACCGGGACTTCCCCTACGAGCAGTACTTC
NA	once	TRBV2	TRBJ2-2	CASSPGGPNTGELFF	TGTGCCAGCAGCCCCGGAGGCCCCAACACCGGGGAGCTGTTTTTT
TRBD2	NA	TRBV7-3	TRBJ2-1	CASSLKLAGYNEQFF	TGTGCCAGCAGCTTAAAACTAGCGGGATACAATGAGCAGTTCTTC
NA	NA	TRBV19	TRBJ1-6	CASSITSGGANSPLHF	TGTGCCAGTAGTATCACCTCGGGCGGAGCTAATTCACCCCTCCACTTT
NA	NA	TRBV4-3	TRBJ1-4	CASSQEAQGSLEKLFF	TGCGCCAGCAGCCAAGAGGCACAGGGCAGTTTGGAAAAACTGTTTTTT
NA	NA	TRBV5-3	TRBJ2-7	CARSFLGATYEQYF	TGTGCCAGAAGCTTTCTCGGGGCTACCTACGAGCAGTACTTC
NA	once	TRBV18	TRBJ1-2	CASSPARDGYTF	TGTGCCAGCTCACCAGCCAGGGACGGCTACACCTTC
NA	NA	TRBV7-9	TRBJ2-7	CASSATYEQYF	TGTGCCAGCAGCGCTACCTACGAGCAGTACTTC
NA	NA	TRBV5-1	TRBJ2-3	CASSLVRRPPSDTQYF	TGCGCCAGCAGCTTGGTCCGGCGGCCCCCGTCAGATACGCAGTATTTT
NA	NA	TRBV6-6	TRBJ2-7	CASRGVTYEQYF	TGTGCCAGCAGGGGGGTCACCTACGAGCAGTACTTC
NA	NA	TRBV19	TRBJ1-1	CASSTPSAASRTEAFF	TGTGCCAGTAGTACACCCTCGGCAGCATCGAGGACTGAAGCTTTCTTT
TRBD1	NA	TRBV7-9	TRBJ1-4	CASSPGGTILFF	TGTGCCAGCAGCCCAGGGGGGACAATTCTGTTTTTT
TRBD1	NA	TRBV18	TRBJ2-2	CASSPGTGDISGELFF	TGTGCCAGCTCACCAGGGACAGGGGATATCTCCGGGGAGCTGTTTTTT
TRBD1	NA	TRBV5-1	TRBJ2-5	CASTLSTGGFETQYF	TGCGCCAGCACCCTGTCGACAGGGGGGTTTGAGACCCAGTACTTC
NA	once	TRBV2	TRBJ1-4	CASKWVEAEKLFF	TGTGCCAGCAAGTGGGTGGAGGCAGAAAAACTGTTTTTT
NA	NA	TRBV28	TRBJ1-5	CASQDFSNQPQHF	TGTGCCAGCCAGGACTTTAGCAATCAGCCCCAGCATTTT
TRBD2	few	TRBV5-1	TRBJ2-1	CASSSGLAGGLVDNEQFF	TGCGCCAGCAGCTCGGGACTAGCGGGGGGGCTCGTAGACAATGAGCAGTTCTTC
TRBD1	few	TRBV19	TRBJ1-5	CASSPGTGREPQHF	TGTGCCAGTAGTCCTGGGACAGGGAGAGAGCCCCAGCATTTT
NA	NA	TRBV5-1	TRBJ1-1	CASSPWTANTEAFF	TGCGCCAGCAGCCCGTGGACAGCGAACACTGAAGCTTTCTTT
NA	NA	TRBV28	TRBJ1-5	CASTSWGTQPQHF	TGTGCCAGCACGTCCTGGGGGACTCAGCCCCAGCATTTT
NA	once	TRBV11-3	TRBJ2-7	CASSPGEGAFNYEQYF	TGTGCCAGCAGCCCCGGGGAGGGGGCTTTTAACTACGAGCAGTACTTC
NA	NA	TRBV5-4	TRBJ1-2	CASSLGYGFTGYTF	TGTGCCAGCAGCTTGGGATACGGGTTTACGGGCTACACCTTC
NA	NA	TRBV19	TRBJ2-1	CASSALASSYNEQFF	TGTGCCAGTAGTGCCCTAGCTAGCTCCTACAATGAGCAGTTCTTC